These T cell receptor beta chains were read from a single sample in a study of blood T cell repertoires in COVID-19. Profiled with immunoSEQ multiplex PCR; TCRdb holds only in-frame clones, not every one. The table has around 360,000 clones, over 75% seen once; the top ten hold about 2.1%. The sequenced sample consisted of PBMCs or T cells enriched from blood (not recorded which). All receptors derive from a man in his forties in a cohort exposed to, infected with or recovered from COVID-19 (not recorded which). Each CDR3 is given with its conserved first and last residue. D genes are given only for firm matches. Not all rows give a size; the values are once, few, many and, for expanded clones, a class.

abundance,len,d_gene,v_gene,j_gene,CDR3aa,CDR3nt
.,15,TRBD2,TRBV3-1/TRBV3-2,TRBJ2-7,CASSQGVAGSYEQYF,TGTGCCAGCAGCCAGGGGGTAGCGGGGTCCTACGAGCAGTACTTC
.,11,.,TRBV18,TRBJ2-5,CASSPGETQYF,TGTGCCAGCTCACCGGGCGAGACCCAGTACTTC
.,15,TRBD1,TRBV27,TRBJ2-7,CASSPRQGARGEQYF,TGTGCCAGCAGTCCCCGACAGGGGGCGCGCGGCGAGCAGTACTTC
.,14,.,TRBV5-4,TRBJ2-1,CASSGTGSYNEQFF,TGTGCCAGCAGCGGGACTGGCTCCTACAATGAGCAGTTCTTC
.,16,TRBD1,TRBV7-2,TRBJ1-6,CASSLGLLQGGSPLHF,TGTGCCAGCAGCTTAGGACTCCTACAGGGGGGGTCACCCCTCCACTTT
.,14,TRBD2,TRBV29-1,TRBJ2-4,CSVESRGDKNIQYF,TGCAGCGTTGAATCCCGGGGGGACAAAAACATTCAGTACTTC
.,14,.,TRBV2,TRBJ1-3,CASSVAESGNTIYF,TGTGCCAGCTCGGTAGCAGAGTCTGGAAACACCATATATTTT
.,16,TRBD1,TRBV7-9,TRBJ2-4,CASSRRMTGVKNIQYF,TGTGCCAGCAGCCGTCGAATGACAGGGGTGAAAAACATTCAGTACTTC
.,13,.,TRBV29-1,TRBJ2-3,CSGTRHSTDTQYF,TGCAGCGGAACAAGACATAGCACAGATACGCAGTATTTT
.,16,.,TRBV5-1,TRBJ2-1,CASSPQGGAVYNEQFF,TGCGCCAGCAGCCCACAGGGTGGGGCCGTTTACAATGAGCAGTTCTTC
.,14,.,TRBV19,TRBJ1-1,CATSVGLGSTEAFF,TGTGCCACCTCTGTAGGACTGGGGTCCACTGAAGCTTTCTTT
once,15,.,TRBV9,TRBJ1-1,CASSVGQVLNTEAFF,TGTGCCAGCAGCGTAGGGCAGGTTCTGAACACTGAAGCTTTCTTT
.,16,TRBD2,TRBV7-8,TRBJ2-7,CASSLDRLAGVDEQYF,TGTGCCAGCAGCTTGGACCGACTAGCGGGAGTGGACGAGCAGTACTTC
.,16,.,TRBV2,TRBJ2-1,CASSATTGEGYNEQFF,TGTGCCAGCAGTGCCACCACTGGTGAGGGTTACAATGAGCAGTTCTTC
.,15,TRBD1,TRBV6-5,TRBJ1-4,CASMKSGTGYEKLFF,TGTGCCAGCATGAAATCCGGGACAGGTTACGAAAAACTGTTTTTT
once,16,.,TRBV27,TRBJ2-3,CATSSYIAGLTDTQYF,TGTGCCACCTCCTCCTACATCGCGGGGCTAACAGATACGCAGTATTTT
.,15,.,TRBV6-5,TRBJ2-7,CASSYSLNQAYEQYF,TGTGCCAGCAGTTACTCTCTGAATCAGGCCTACGAGCAGTACTTC
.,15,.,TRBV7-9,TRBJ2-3,CASSPLSSVTDTQYF,TGTGCCAGCAGCCCCCTTAGTAGTGTCACAGATACGCAGTATTTT
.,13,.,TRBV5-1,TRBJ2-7,CASSLVPLYEQYF,TGCGCCAGCAGCTTGGTCCCCCTCTACGAGCAGTACTTC
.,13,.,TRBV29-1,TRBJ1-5,CSVATGSNQPQHF,TGCAGCGTAGCGACAGGCAGCAATCAGCCCCAGCATTTT
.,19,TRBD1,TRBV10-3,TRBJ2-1,CAISDLQGRVPSSYNEQFF,TGTGCCATCAGTGACCTACAGGGGCGAGTCCCTAGCTCCTACAATGAGCAGTTCTTC
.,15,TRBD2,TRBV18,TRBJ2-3,CASSRTSGTSDTQYF,TGTGCCAGCTCCCGGACTAGCGGGACCTCAGATACGCAGTATTTT
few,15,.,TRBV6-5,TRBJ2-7,CASSYGRGGSYEQYF,TGTGCCAGCAGTTACGGTAGAGGGGGCTCCTACGAGCAGTACTTC
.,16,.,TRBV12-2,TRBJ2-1,CASRLLIAGGPHEQFF,TGTGCAAGTCGCTTATTGATAGCGGGAGGGCCTCATGAGCAGTTCTTC
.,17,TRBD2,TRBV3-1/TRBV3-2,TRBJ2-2,CASSQETSGGFTGELFF,TGTGCCAGCAGCCAAGAAACTAGCGGAGGATTCACCGGGGAGCTGTTTTTT
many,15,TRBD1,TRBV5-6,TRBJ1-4,CASSFARGGSEKLFF,TGTGCCAGCAGCTTCGCGCGAGGGGGCTCCGAAAAACTGTTTTTT
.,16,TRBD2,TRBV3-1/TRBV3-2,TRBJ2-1,CASSTRTSGSYNEQFF,TGTGCCAGCAGCACGCGGACTAGCGGTTCCTACAATGAGCAGTTCTTC
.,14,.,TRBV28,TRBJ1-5,CASSLAASHQPQHF,TGTGCCAGCAGTTTGGCGGCCAGCCATCAGCCCCAGCATTTT
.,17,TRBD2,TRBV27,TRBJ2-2,CASGTRLAGGGTGELFF,TGTGCCAGCGGAACCAGACTAGCGGGAGGTGGGACCGGGGAGCTGTTTTTT
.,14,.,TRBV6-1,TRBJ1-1,CASSETVRGSEAFF,TGTGCCAGCAGTGAAACGGTAAGGGGGTCCGAAGCTTTCTTT
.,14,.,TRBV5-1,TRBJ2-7,CASSLTTGNYEQYF,TGCGCCAGCAGCCTCACTACAGGGAACTACGAGCAGTACTTC
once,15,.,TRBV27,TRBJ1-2,CASSLEGGRTYGYTF,TGTGCCAGCAGTTTAGAGGGAGGACGTACCTATGGCTACACCTTC
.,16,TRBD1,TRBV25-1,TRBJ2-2,CASSEFEGAHTGELFF,TGTGCCAGCAGTGAATTTGAGGGGGCGCACACCGGGGAGCTGTTTTTT
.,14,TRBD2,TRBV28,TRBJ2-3,CASIIAGGPDTQYF,TGTGCCAGCATAATAGCGGGAGGCCCAGATACGCAGTATTTT
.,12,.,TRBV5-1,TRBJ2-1,CASSLGGNEQFF,TGCGCCAGCAGTCTCGGCGGCAATGAGCAGTTCTTC
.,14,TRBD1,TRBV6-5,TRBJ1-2,CASSTGTGVYGYTF,TGTGCCAGCAGTACCGGGACAGGGGTGTATGGCTACACCTTC
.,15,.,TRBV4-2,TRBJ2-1,CASSQEQRADNEQFF,TGTGCCAGCAGCCAAGAACAGCGGGCGGACAATGAGCAGTTCTTC
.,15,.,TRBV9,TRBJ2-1,CASNPGGSSYNEQFF,TGTGCCAGCAATCCAGGAGGGAGCTCCTACAATGAGCAGTTCTTC
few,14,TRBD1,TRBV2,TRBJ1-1,CASSSGGLNTEAFF,TGTGCCAGCAGTTCAGGGGGGTTGAACACTGAAGCTTTCTTT
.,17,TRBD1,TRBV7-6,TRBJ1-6,CASSPGRRTGGNSPLHF,TGTGCCAGCAGCCCCGGTCGGCGAACAGGGGGGAATTCACCCCTCCACTTT